This is a list of T cell receptor beta chains from one sample in a study of shared clonotypes between healthy human individuals. TCRdb's copy holds only in-frame clones and misses some; the assay was immunoSEQ multiplex PCR. The profile shows about 580,000 clones, about 98% of them singletons. Sequencing was done on a sample of naive CD8+ T cells sorted from blood. These TCRs come from a man younger than 45 in good health. Both conserved end residues are part of each CDR3. The order of the fields is V gene, D gene, clone size, J gene, CDR3 protein, CDR3 DNA. The D gene is left open where the match is weak. Clone size is given for some rows only: seen once, a few or many times, or a class if the clone is expanded.

v_gene: TRBV25-1; d_gene: .; abundance: .; j_gene: TRBJ1-1; CDR3aa: CASSVTGSGTEAFF; CDR3nt: TGTGCCAGCAGTGTTACAGGTTCGGGCACTGAAGCTTTCTTT
v_gene: TRBV2; d_gene: TRBD2; abundance: .; j_gene: TRBJ2-7; CDR3aa: CASSELGGLAGAYEQYF; CDR3nt: TGTGCCAGCAGTGAATTAGGGGGACTAGCGGGAGCTTACGAGCAGTACTTC
v_gene: TRBV5-4; d_gene: .; abundance: once; j_gene: TRBJ2-1; CDR3aa: CASSLGKNEQFF; CDR3nt: TGTGCCAGCAGCTTGGGAAAAAATGAGCAGTTCTTC
v_gene: TRBV7-9; d_gene: TRBD2; abundance: .; j_gene: TRBJ2-1; CDR3aa: CASSEAGWVNEQFF; CDR3nt: TGTGCCAGCAGCGAAGCGGGATGGGTAAATGAGCAGTTCTTC
v_gene: TRBV5-5; d_gene: .; abundance: .; j_gene: TRBJ1-2; CDR3aa: CASSLDGSYGYTF; CDR3nt: TGTGCCAGCAGCTTGGATGGGAGCTATGGCTACACCTTC
v_gene: TRBV28; d_gene: .; abundance: .; j_gene: TRBJ2-2; CDR3aa: CASSFQPQGIENTGELFF; CDR3nt: TGTGCCAGCAGTTTCCAGCCCCAGGGAATTGAGAACACCGGGGAGCTGTTTTTT
v_gene: TRBV7-2; d_gene: .; abundance: .; j_gene: TRBJ2-3; CDR3aa: CASSLTADTQYF; CDR3nt: TGTGCCAGCAGCCTCACGGCAGATACGCAGTATTTT
v_gene: TRBV7-2; d_gene: .; abundance: .; j_gene: TRBJ2-7; CDR3aa: CASSLYRNYEQYF; CDR3nt: TGTGCCAGCAGCTTATATAGGAACTACGAGCAGTACTTC
v_gene: TRBV28; d_gene: TRBD1; abundance: .; j_gene: TRBJ2-7; CDR3aa: CASSMLTGISENEQYF; CDR3nt: TGTGCCAGCAGTATGCTGACAGGGATATCGGAGAACGAGCAGTACTTC
v_gene: TRBV27; d_gene: TRBD1; abundance: .; j_gene: TRBJ2-7; CDR3aa: CASSLGQGAYEQYF; CDR3nt: TGTGCCAGCAGTCTGGGACAGGGGGCCTACGAGCAGTACTTC
v_gene: TRBV5-6; d_gene: .; abundance: .; j_gene: TRBJ1-2; CDR3aa: CASSLWVETPLNYGYTF; CDR3nt: TGTGCCAGCAGCTTGTGGGTCGAAACCCCCTTAAACTATGGCTACACCTTC
v_gene: TRBV27; d_gene: TRBD2; abundance: .; j_gene: TRBJ2-1; CDR3aa: CASNLVAGSGNEQFF; CDR3nt: TGTGCCAGCAACCTTGTAGCGGGATCGGGGAATGAGCAGTTCTTC
v_gene: TRBV4-3; d_gene: TRBD1; abundance: .; j_gene: TRBJ1-2; CDR3aa: CASSQDSGDRGNYGYTF; CDR3nt: TGCGCCAGCAGCCAAGATTCCGGGGACAGGGGGAACTATGGCTACACCTTC
v_gene: TRBV30; d_gene: .; abundance: .; j_gene: TRBJ1-3; CDR3aa: CAWSIPRGPGNTIYF; CDR3nt: TGTGCCTGGAGTATTCCCCGGGGCCCTGGAAACACCATATATTTT
v_gene: TRBV27; d_gene: TRBD1; abundance: .; j_gene: TRBJ2-7; CDR3aa: CASSFVAGTGSYEQYF; CDR3nt: TGTGCCAGCAGTTTCGTAGCCGGGACAGGGTCCTACGAGCAGTACTTC
v_gene: TRBV7-9; d_gene: TRBD1; abundance: .; j_gene: TRBJ2-7; CDR3aa: CASRHDRGWVYEQYF; CDR3nt: TGTGCCAGCAGACACGACAGGGGCTGGGTCTACGAGCAGTACTTC
v_gene: TRBV11-2; d_gene: TRBD2; abundance: .; j_gene: TRBJ2-6; CDR3aa: CASSIPLAGASGANVLTF; CDR3nt: TGTGCCAGCAGCATACCCTTAGCGGGAGCCTCTGGGGCCAACGTCCTGACTTTC
v_gene: TRBV5-1; d_gene: .; abundance: .; j_gene: TRBJ2-1; CDR3aa: CASSSGTSPGDEQFF; CDR3nt: TGCGCCAGCAGCTCCGGGACCTCGCCCGGAGATGAGCAGTTCTTC
v_gene: TRBV19; d_gene: .; abundance: .; j_gene: TRBJ2-7; CDR3aa: CASSIGLGRYEQYF; CDR3nt: TGTGCCAGTAGTATAGGGCTGGGAAGATACGAGCAGTACTTC
v_gene: TRBV7-9; d_gene: TRBD2; abundance: .; j_gene: TRBJ2-7; CDR3aa: CASSQTGLATYEQYF; CDR3nt: TGTGCCAGCAGCCAGACGGGACTAGCGACCTACGAGCAGTACTTC
v_gene: TRBV4-3; d_gene: .; abundance: .; j_gene: TRBJ2-2; CDR3aa: CASSQVSSGELFF; CDR3nt: TGCGCCAGCAGCCAAGTGTCTTCCGGGGAGCTGTTTTTT
v_gene: TRBV11-2; d_gene: .; abundance: .; j_gene: TRBJ2-5; CDR3aa: CASSLTGIRETQYF; CDR3nt: TGTGCCAGCAGCCTCACAGGGATTCGGGAGACCCAGTACTTC
v_gene: TRBV29-1; d_gene: .; abundance: .; j_gene: TRBJ2-7; CDR3aa: CSVSPSRDIYEQYF; CDR3nt: TGCAGCGTTTCACCCAGCCGGGACATATACGAGCAGTACTTC
v_gene: TRBV5-8; d_gene: .; abundance: .; j_gene: TRBJ1-5; CDR3aa: CASSSFRGQPQHF; CDR3nt: TGTGCCAGCAGCTCTTTCCGGGGTCAGCCCCAGCATTTT
v_gene: TRBV14; d_gene: .; abundance: once; j_gene: TRBJ2-5; CDR3aa: CASSQGSHGKETQYF; CDR3nt: TGTGCCAGCAGCCAAGGCTCCCACGGAAAAGAGACCCAGTACTTC
v_gene: TRBV6-5; d_gene: TRBD1; abundance: .; j_gene: TRBJ2-6; CDR3aa: CATGTGDRGANVLTF; CDR3nt: TGTGCCACTGGGACAGGGGACCGTGGGGCCAACGTCCTGACTTTC
v_gene: TRBV27; d_gene: .; abundance: .; j_gene: TRBJ1-2; CDR3aa: CASSLEGYGYTF; CDR3nt: TGTGCCAGCAGTTTAGAGGGTTATGGCTACACCTTC
v_gene: TRBV19; d_gene: TRBD2; abundance: .; j_gene: TRBJ2-1; CDR3aa: CASRASGLYNEQFF; CDR3nt: TGTGCCAGTAGGGCTAGCGGGTTGTACAATGAGCAGTTCTTC
v_gene: TRBV2; d_gene: .; abundance: .; j_gene: TRBJ2-7; CDR3aa: CASSEVNSFLYEQYF; CDR3nt: TGTGCCAGCAGTGAAGTTAACAGTTTCCTTTACGAGCAGTACTTC
v_gene: TRBV27; d_gene: .; abundance: .; j_gene: TRBJ2-7; CDR3aa: CASSHRQAEAYEQYF; CDR3nt: TGTGCCAGCAGTCATAGACAGGCAGAGGCCTACGAGCAGTACTTC
v_gene: TRBV5-1; d_gene: .; abundance: .; j_gene: TRBJ2-7; CDR3aa: CASSLDTYEQYF; CDR3nt: TGCGCCAGCAGCTTGGATACCTACGAGCAGTACTTC
v_gene: TRBV28; d_gene: .; abundance: .; j_gene: TRBJ2-1; CDR3aa: CASSTINNEQFF; CDR3nt: TGTGCCAGCAGTACTATTAACAATGAGCAGTTCTTC
v_gene: TRBV29-1; d_gene: .; abundance: .; j_gene: TRBJ2-1; CDR3aa: CSVGEGGNEQFF; CDR3nt: TGCAGCGTTGGAGAGGGGGGGAATGAGCAGTTCTTC
v_gene: TRBV28; d_gene: TRBD1; abundance: many; j_gene: TRBJ1-5; CDR3aa: CASSFAGTGGGQPQHF; CDR3nt: TGTGCCAGCAGTTTCGCCGGGACAGGGGGAGGTCAGCCCCAGCATTTT
v_gene: TRBV9; d_gene: .; abundance: .; j_gene: TRBJ2-2; CDR3aa: CASSVIPGELFF; CDR3nt: TGTGCCAGCAGCGTAATTCCCGGGGAGCTGTTTTTT
v_gene: TRBV5-1; d_gene: .; abundance: .; j_gene: TRBJ2-7; CDR3aa: CASSLDWGRGNEQYF; CDR3nt: TGCGCCAGCAGCTTGGATTGGGGTCGGGGGAACGAGCAGTACTTC
v_gene: TRBV5-8; d_gene: .; abundance: .; j_gene: TRBJ2-5; CDR3aa: CASSPAGPQETQYF; CDR3nt: TGTGCCAGCAGCCCCGCAGGGCCCCAAGAGACCCAGTACTTC
v_gene: TRBV6-6; d_gene: .; abundance: .; j_gene: TRBJ2-3; CDR3aa: CASSYAPRGGTDTQYF; CDR3nt: TGTGCCAGCAGTTACGCTCCCAGGGGAGGCACAGATACGCAGTATTTT
v_gene: TRBV10-1; d_gene: TRBD1; abundance: once; j_gene: TRBJ2-7; CDR3aa: CASTLKKDREEYEQYF; CDR3nt: TGCGCCAGCACCCTCAAGAAGGACAGGGAGGAGTACGAGCAGTACTTC
v_gene: TRBV7-9; d_gene: TRBD1; abundance: .; j_gene: TRBJ2-6; CDR3aa: CASSMTGAGANVLTF; CDR3nt: TGTGCCAGCAGCATGACAGGGGCTGGGGCCAACGTCCTGACTTTC
v_gene: TRBV27; d_gene: .; abundance: .; j_gene: TRBJ2-3; CDR3aa: CASSLSVRDTQYF; CDR3nt: TGTGCCAGCAGTTTATCCGTGAGGGATACGCAGTATTTT
v_gene: TRBV13; d_gene: .; abundance: .; j_gene: TRBJ2-2; CDR3aa: CASSPNTGELFF; CDR3nt: TGTGCCAGCAGCCCCAACACCGGGGAGCTGTTTTTT
v_gene: TRBV27; d_gene: TRBD2; abundance: .; j_gene: TRBJ2-7; CDR3aa: CASRTWTSGSRSSYEQYF; CDR3nt: TGTGCCAGCAGGACCTGGACTAGCGGGAGTCGGAGCTCCTACGAGCAGTACTTC
v_gene: TRBV5-6; d_gene: TRBD2; abundance: .; j_gene: TRBJ2-5; CDR3aa: CASSLSMGLAELGETQYF; CDR3nt: TGTGCCAGCAGCTTGTCAATGGGGCTAGCGGAGTTGGGAGAGACCCAGTACTTC
v_gene: TRBV19; d_gene: .; abundance: .; j_gene: TRBJ2-7; CDR3aa: CASSPRLVGYEQYF; CDR3nt: TGTGCCAGTAGTCCACGACTAGTTGGGTACGAGCAGTACTTC
v_gene: TRBV10-3; d_gene: TRBD1; abundance: .; j_gene: TRBJ1-1; CDR3aa: CAISTGGPTEAFF; CDR3nt: TGTGCCATCAGTACAGGGGGCCCCACTGAAGCTTTCTTT
v_gene: TRBV15; d_gene: TRBD2; abundance: .; j_gene: TRBJ2-3; CDR3aa: CATSRGLAAATDTQYF; CDR3nt: TGTGCCACCAGCAGAGGACTAGCGGCCGCCACAGATACGCAGTATTTT